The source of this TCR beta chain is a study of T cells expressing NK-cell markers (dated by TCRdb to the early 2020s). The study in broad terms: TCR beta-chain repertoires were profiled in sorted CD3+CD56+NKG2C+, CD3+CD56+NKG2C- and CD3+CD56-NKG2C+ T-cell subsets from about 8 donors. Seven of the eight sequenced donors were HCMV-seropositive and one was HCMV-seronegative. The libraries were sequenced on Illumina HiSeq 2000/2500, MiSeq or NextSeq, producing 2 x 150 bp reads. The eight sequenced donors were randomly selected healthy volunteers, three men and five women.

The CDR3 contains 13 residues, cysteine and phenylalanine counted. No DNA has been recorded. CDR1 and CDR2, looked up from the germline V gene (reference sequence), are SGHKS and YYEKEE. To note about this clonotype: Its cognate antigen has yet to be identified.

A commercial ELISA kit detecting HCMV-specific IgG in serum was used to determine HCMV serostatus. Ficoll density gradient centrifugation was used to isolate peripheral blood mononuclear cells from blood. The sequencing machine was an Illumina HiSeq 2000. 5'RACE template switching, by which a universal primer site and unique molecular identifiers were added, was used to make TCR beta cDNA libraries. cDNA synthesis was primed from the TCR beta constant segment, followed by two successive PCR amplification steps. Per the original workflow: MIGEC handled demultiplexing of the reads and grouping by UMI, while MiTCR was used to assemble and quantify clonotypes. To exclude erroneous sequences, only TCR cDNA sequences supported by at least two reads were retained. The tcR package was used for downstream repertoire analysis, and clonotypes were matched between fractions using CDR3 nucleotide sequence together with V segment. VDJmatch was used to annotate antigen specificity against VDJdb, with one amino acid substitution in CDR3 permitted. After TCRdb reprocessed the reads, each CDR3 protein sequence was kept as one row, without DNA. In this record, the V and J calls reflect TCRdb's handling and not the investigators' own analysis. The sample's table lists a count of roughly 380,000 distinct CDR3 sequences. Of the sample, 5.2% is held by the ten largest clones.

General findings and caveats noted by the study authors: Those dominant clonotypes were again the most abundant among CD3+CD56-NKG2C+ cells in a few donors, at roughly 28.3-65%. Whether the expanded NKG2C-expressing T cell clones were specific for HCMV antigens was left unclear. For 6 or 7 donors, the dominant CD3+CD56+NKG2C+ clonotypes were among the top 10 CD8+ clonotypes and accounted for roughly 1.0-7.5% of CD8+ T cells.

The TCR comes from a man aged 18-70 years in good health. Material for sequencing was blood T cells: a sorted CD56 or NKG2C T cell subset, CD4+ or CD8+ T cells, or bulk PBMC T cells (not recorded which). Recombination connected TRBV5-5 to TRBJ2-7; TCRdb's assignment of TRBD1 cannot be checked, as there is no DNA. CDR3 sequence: CASRGSMSGEQYF.